These 23 T cell receptor beta chains were sequenced from one sample in a study of shared clonotypes between healthy human individuals. Data came from immunoSEQ multiplex PCR; TCRdb stores just in-frame clones and leaves some out. The sample carries over a million clones, around 75% recorded once. Specimen: memory CD4+ T cells sorted from blood. Documented subset: CD45RA-negative fraction. These receptors were obtained from a man aged 18 to 30 in good health.

The chain links TRBV29-1 to TRBJ1-1; D is undetermined. The V and J ends lost 7 bases and 4 bases respectively, with 10 bases between them. The V gene's germline CDR1 is SQVTM and CDR2 ANQGSEA. The CDR3 spans 11 residues. Here the CDR3 reads CSGILGTEAFF. The CDR3 DNA is TGCAGCGGTATATTGGGCACTGAAGCTTTCTTT. Filled out from reference TRBV29-1 and TRBJ1-1, the complete variable domain reads SAVISQKPSRDICQRGTSLTIQCQVDSQVTMMFWYRQQPGQSLTLIATANQGSEATYESGFVIDKFPISRPNLTFSTLTVSNMSPEDSSIYLCSGILGTEAFFGQGTRLTVV.

V and J are TRBV5-1 and TRBJ2-5, with 11 bases lining up with TRBD2. Trimming cost V 4 bases and J 2 bases; bases outside gene matches: 7. CDR3 length: 16 residues. Germline V lookup: CDR1 SGHRS, CDR2 YFSETQ. Here the CDR3 reads CASSPSIAGGQETQYF. The DNA for the CDR3 is TGCGCCAGCAGCCCATCAATAGCGGGAGGGCAAGAGACCCAGTACTTC.

The V gene is TRBV7-2, the J gene TRBJ1-2, with D tentatively TRBD1 (5 bases). Trimming left V 4 bases short and J 8 bases short, with 14 bases between. The germline V gene has CDR1 SGHTA and CDR2 FQGNSA. The CDR3 is made up of 13 amino acids. The CDR3 nucleotides are TGTGCCAGCAGCTCCCAACAGGCATGGGGCTACACCTTC. Protein sequence: CASSSQQAWGYTF.

This clone was counted a single time. The chain uses TRBV5-4 and TRBJ2-7; D is undetermined. CDR3 length: 12 residues. Germline V gene lookup returns CDR1 SGHNT and CDR2 YYREEE (reference sequence). Trimming pared 4 bases from V and 5 bases from J, leaving 10 bases between. The CDR3 nucleotides read TGTGCCAGCAGCCTCACCGGACACGAGCAGTACTTC. This gives the protein CASSLTGHEQYF.

This clone came up once. The genes are TRBV19 and TRBJ1-5; TRBD1 is a possible D gene (6 bases). V lost 6 bases, J lost 0 bases, and 15 bases lay in between. The CDR3 runs 16 residues. Germline values: CDR1 LNHDA, CDR2 SQIVND (reference sequence). CDR3 sequence (DNA): TGTGCCAGTAGACGTACCCAGGGGTTTAGCAATCAGCCCCAGCATTTT. This codes for CASRRTQGFSNQPQHF. Combining the CDR3 with reference TRBV19 and TRBJ1-5 gives the whole variable domain DGGITQSPKYLFRKEGQNVTLSCEQNLNHDAMYWYRQDPGQGLRLIYYSQIVNDFQKGDIAEGYSVSREKKESFPLTVTSAQKNPTAFYLCASRRTQGFSNQPQHFGDGTRLSIL.

This clone was detected only a few times. J is TRBJ2-1 and V is TRBV5-4, with 8 bases fitting TRBD2. In germline, CDR1 is SGHNT, CDR2 YYREEE (reference sequence). The V segment lost 4 bases and the J segment 4 bases; nucleotides outside the gene matches: 7. The CDR3 has 15 amino acids. Written as DNA, the CDR3 is TGTGCCAGCAGCCCCGAGACTAGCGTATACAATGAGCAGTTCTTC. Translation gives CASSPETSVYNEQFF.

Here the CDR3 DNA reads TGTGCCAGTCTAACAGGGCATAATTCACCCCTCCACTTT. Translation gives CASLTGHNSPLHF. The chain links TRBV2 to TRBJ1-6, with D possibly being TRBD1 (6 bases). This CDR3 has 13 amino acids. CDR1 and CDR2 from the germline V gene are SNHLY and FYNNEI. The ends were cut back, 9 bases at V and 5 bases at J, with 11 bases in the middle. The variable domain in full, completed from reference TRBV2 and TRBJ1-6, reads EPEVTQTPSHQVTQMGQEVILRCVPISNHLYFYWYRQILGQKVEFLVSFYNNEISEKSEIFDDQFSVERPDGSNFTLKIRSTKLEDSAMYFCASLTGHNSPLHFGNGTRLTVT.

With respect to this clone: The identical CDR3 is also encoded by other nucleotide sequences in the sample. The chain has TRBV7-2 and TRBJ1-5; D possibly corresponds to TRBD1 (5 bases). The CDR3 consists of 14 residues. The germline gives CDR1 SGHTA, CDR2 FQGNSA. V shed 8 bases and J shed 1 base, with 12 bases lying between them. CDR3 DNA: TGTGCCAGCTCTCTGGGGCGCAGCAATCAGCCCCAGCATTTT. The encoded protein is CASSLGRSNQPQHF.

This clone was detected a few times. The chain combines TRBV30 with TRBJ1-5; perhaps TRBD1 as D (5 bases). CDR1 GTSNPN and CDR2 SVGIG come from the germline V gene (reference sequence). V lost 0 bases to trimming and J lost 5 bases, with 11 bases between them. CDR3 length: 14 amino acids. The CDR3 here is CAWSVQWGDQPQHF. Written as DNA, the CDR3 is TGTGCCTGGAGTGTACAATGGGGGGATCAGCCCCAGCATTTT. Combining the CDR3 with reference TRBV30 and TRBJ1-5 gives the whole variable domain SQTIHQWPATLVQPVGSPLSLECTVEGTSNPNLYWYRQAAGRGLQLLFYSVGIGQISSEVPQNLSASRPQDRQFILSSKKLLLSDSGFYLCAWSVQWGDQPQHFGDGTRLSIL.

The chain uses TRBV5-1 and TRBJ2-7, with D tentatively TRBD1 or TRBD2 (5 bases each). V lost 4 bases and J lost 1, with 12 bases in between. This CDR3 spans 14 amino acids. CDR1 is SGHRS and CDR2 is YFSETQ in the germline V gene. Here the CDR3 reads CASSIGTFSYEQYF. CDR3 DNA sequence: TGCGCCAGCAGCATAGGGACCTTTTCCTACGAGCAGTACTTC.

V gene TRBV27 combines with J gene TRBJ1-1, with TRBD1 as a possible D gene (6 bases). The V end was cut by 10 bases, the J end by 0 bases, with 18 bases between. This CDR3 comprises 15 residues. Germline V gene lookup returns CDR1 MNHEY and CDR2 SMNVEV (reference sequence). Here the CDR3 reads CATRGYTGMNTEAFF. In DNA form, the CDR3 reads TGTGCCACCCGAGGGTACACAGGGATGAACACTGAAGCTTTCTTT.

The chain uses TRBV28 and TRBJ2-3; 9 bases match TRBD1. The trim removed 6 bases at V and 4 bases at J, leaving 14 bases unmatched. Germline V lookup: CDR1 MDHEN, CDR2 SYDVKM. CDR3 length: 17 residues. The CDR3 nucleotides read TGTGCCAGCAGCAACTACGGGACAGGGAGGGGGGCAGATACGCAGTATTTT. This codes for CASSNYGTGRGADTQYF.

A note on this clone: The identical CDR3 is also encoded by other nucleotide sequences in the sample. The rearrangement joins TRBV5-1 to TRBJ2-7; 8 bases fit TRBD1. CDR1 is SGHRS and CDR2 is YFSETQ in the germline V gene. V dropped 4 bases and J dropped 2; count of bases not matched to a gene: 5. The CDR3 consists of 14 residues. The CDR3 spells CASSTGQGAYEQYF. Here the CDR3 DNA reads TGCGCCAGCAGCACAGGACAGGGTGCCTACGAGCAGTACTTC.

The rearrangement joins TRBV5-1 to TRBJ1-2, with unresolved D. Trimming left V 5 bases short and J 2 bases short, with 10 bases between. Germline V gives CDR1 SGHRS, CDR2 YFSETQ. The CDR3 length is 13 residues. The CDR3: CASSPAGNYGYTF. DNA of the CDR3: TGCGCCAGCAGTCCGGCGGGGAACTATGGCTACACCTTC. Based on the CDR3 plus reference TRBV5-1 and TRBJ1-2, the full variable domain is KAGVTQTPRYLIKTRGQQVTLSCSPISGHRSVSWYQQTPGQGLQFLFEYFSETQRNKGNFPGRFSGRQFSNSRSEMNVSTLELGDSALYLCASSPAGNYGYTFGSGTRLTVV.

This clone occurred once. This chain uses TRBV19 with TRBJ1-6; D not certain. In germline, CDR1 is LNHDA, CDR2 SQIVND (reference sequence). V shed 3 bases and J shed 5 bases, with 5 bases lying between them. CDR3 length equals 13 residues. For the CDR3, the DNA is TGTGCCAGTAGTATCCAGGATAATTCACCCCTCCACTTT. Amino acids: CASSIQDNSPLHF.

The rearrangement joins TRBV28 to TRBJ2-1; 10 bases map to TRBD2. This CDR3 has 15 residues. With 7 bases clipped from V and 6 bases from J, the junction kept 9 bases outside the gene matches. CDR1 is MDHEN, CDR2 SYDVKM, per germline. In DNA form, the CDR3 reads TGTGCCAGCACCTTCTCTCGGACTAGCGGCAATGAGCAGTTCTTC. It specifies CASTFSRTSGNEQFF.

The rearrangement joins TRBV2 to TRBJ2-5; D possibly uses TRBD1 or TRBD2 (5 bases each). V was cut by 4 bases and J by 2 bases, with 11 bases left in between. The CDR3 runs to 14 residues. Germline V gives CDR1 SNHLY, CDR2 FYNNEI. The CDR3 region has the DNA TGTGCCAGCAGTGCGGCAGGGAGACAAGAGACCCAGTACTTC. Its translation is CASSAAGRQETQYF.

The V call is TRBV10-1, the J call TRBJ2-7; TRBD1 agrees at 8 bases. Trimming took 4 bases from V and 4 from J; bases not matched to a gene: 3. Germline V lookup: CDR1 WNHNN, CDR2 SYGVQD (reference sequence). This CDR3 has 13 amino acids. The CDR3 DNA sequence: TGCGCCAGCAGTGCCAACAGGGGGTACGAGCAGTACTTC. Protein sequence: CASSANRGYEQYF.

The chain is built from TRBV5-6 and TRBJ1-1; unclear D gene. V dropped 1 base and J dropped 9 bases, with 10 bases sitting between them. Germline V gene data show CDR1 as SGHDT and CDR2 as YYEEEE. This CDR3 region has 12 residues. The CDR3 nucleotides read TGTGCCAGCAGCTTGAACGTGGGAAAAGCTTTCTTT. Translated, it gives CASSLNVGKAFF.

The chain combines TRBV6-1 with TRBJ1-1, with D possibly matching TRBD1 (6 bases). Deletions cut 8 bases from V and 3 bases from J, with 16 bases between. Germline loops: CDR1 MNHNS, CDR2 SASEGT. The CDR3 is made up of 14 amino acids. The CDR3 reads CASPGQGGYTEAFF. CDR3 in DNA: TGTGCCAGCCCGGGACAAGGGGGTTACACTGAAGCTTTCTTT.

The rearrangement links TRBV5-8 to TRBJ1-1; D is possibly TRBD1 (6 bases). The V and J ends lost 0 bases and 3 bases respectively, with 15 bases between them. This CDR3 is 16 amino acids long. Looked up from germline, CDR1 is SGHTS and CDR2 is YDEGEE. CDR3 DNA sequence: TGTGCCAGCAGCTTGGGGTATTTTAGGGGGGACACTGAAGCTTTCTTT. This encodes CASSLGYFRGDTEAFF.

The chain is built from TRBV9 and TRBJ1-3; D is perhaps TRBD1 (6 bases). Trimming stripped 3 bases from V and 11 bases from J, with 12 bases between. Germline V gives CDR1 SGDLS, CDR2 YYNGEE. The CDR3 runs to 12 residues. The CDR3 DNA reads as TGTGCCAGCAGCGCCGAGACAGGTTCCATATATTTT. Translating it yields CASSAETGSIYF.

The J gene is TRBJ2-5, the V gene TRBV27, with D perhaps matching TRBD2 (7 bases). This CDR3 comprises 15 residues. The germline V gene encodes CDR1 MNHEY and CDR2 SMNVEV (reference sequence). The V end lost 6 bases, the J end lost 4 bases, and 18 bases lay between the germline ends. The CDR3 protein is CASSLGGPGGETQYF. CDR3 in DNA: TGTGCCAGCAGCCTTGGGGGCCCGGGAGGAGAGACCCAGTACTTC.